This T cell receptor beta chain derives from a study of immune evolution from preneoplasia to lung adenocarcinoma. Study background: HLA loss of heterozygosity: about 7% AIS, less than 18% MIA, about 30% ADC, none AAH. General study points: Clonality was highest in normal lung, lower in later-stage lesions apparently.

Sequenced by immunoSEQ multiplex PCR; TCRdb stores in-frame clones only, minus some. The sample yields fewer than 12,000 clones, 82% seen once. A word on this clone: Its antigen is still unknown.

This CDR3 region has 11 residues. In germline, CDR1 is MGHDK, CDR2 SYGVNS. Trimming pared 3 bases from V and 12 bases from J, leaving 8 bases between. Resections took place in Japan or China from 2014 to 2017. The receptor comes from a person aged 65-85 years with lung adenocarcinoma. V and J are TRBV25-1 and TRBJ1-4; no clear D gene. Sequencing was done on a sample of FFPE minimally invasive lung adenocarcinoma tissue. CDR3 loop: CASSEEWELFF. The DNA of the CDR3 is TGTGCCAGCAGTGAGGAGTGGGAACTGTTTTTT.